These 19 T cell receptor beta chains came from one sample sequenced in a study of glioma-infiltrating T cells. TCR alpha and beta CDR3 regions were amplified from RNA using iRepertoire nested multiplex PCR. TCRdb ran MiXCR on the multiplex PCR reads and lists one entry per CDR3 protein. The sample lists about 94,000 distinct CDR3 sequences; less than 30% were seen once. Source material: glioma tissue, nonneoplastic brain tissue, or PBMCs (not recorded which). The receptors derive from a human donor with low-grade glioma or glioblastoma, undergoing nonglioma brain surgery, or in good health (not recorded which).

At least ten counts were recorded for this clonotype. This chain uses TRBV2 with TRBJ1-2, with 10 bases lining up with TRBD1. Germline CDR1 reads SNHLY; CDR2 reads FYNNEI. There are 15 residues in the CDR3. V shed 3 bases, J shed 8 bases, and the junction held 9 bases outside the gene matches. The CDR3 DNA reads as TGTGCCAGCAGTGAGGGGGACAGGGGCTTATTGGGCTACACCTTC. Its translation is CASSEGDRGLLGYTF.

Ten or more counts support this clonotype. The chain recombines TRBV7-2 with TRBJ2-7, with D possibly matching TRBD2 (6 bases). CDR1 and CDR2 (germline): SGHTA, FQGNSA. V shed 6 bases and J shed 2 bases, with 14 bases lying between them. The CDR3 is 14 residues long. The chain's CDR3 is CASSLTSFPYEQYF. CDR3 bases: TGTGCCAGCAGTCTTACTAGCTTTCCCTACGAGCAGTACTTC.

This chain uses TRBV6-2 or TRBV6-3 with TRBJ1-5; no clear D gene. This CDR3 contains 15 residues. The germline V gene encodes CDR1 MNHEY and CDR2 SVGEGT. V lost 6 bases, J lost 7 bases, and 19 bases lay in between. For the CDR3, the DNA is TGTGCCAGCAGCTTTAGGTCGAATAGAAAGCAGCCCCAGCATTTT. The encoded protein is CASSFRSNRKQPQHF.

This clonotype was observed at least ten times. The V and J genes are TRBV6-1 and TRBJ2-1, with D unclear. Deletions cut 0 bases from V and 0 bases from J, with 12 bases between. Germline values: CDR1 MNHNS, CDR2 SASEGT. The CDR3 contains 17 residues. CDR3 bases: TGTGCCAGCAGTGAAGCTGTGACGGGTATCTCCTACAATGAGCAGTTCTTC. Protein product: CASSEAVTGISYNEQFF.

The table lists this clonotype with many counts. The chain recombines TRBV20-1 with TRBJ2-7, with 7 nucleotides matching TRBD1. The germline CDR1 and CDR2 sequences are DFQATT and SNEGSKA (reference sequence). The CDR3 sequence is 13 residues long. Trimming at V came to 6 bases and at J to 3 bases, leaving 8 bases not matched to a gene. The CDR3 reads CSATRQGYYEQYF. Here the CDR3 DNA reads TGCAGTGCCACTAGACAGGGCTACTACGAGCAGTACTTC.

This clonotype was counted only a few times. The chain joins TRBV10-3 to TRBJ2-5; D remains ambiguous. Germline V gene data show CDR1 as ENHRY and CDR2 as SYGVKD. Deletions cut 8 bases from V and 5 bases from J, with 9 bases between. The CDR3 is made up of 11 amino acids. The CDR3 reads CAIGRRETQYF. CDR3 bases: TGTGCCATCGGTAGGCGGGAGACCCAGTACTTC.

The chain recombines TRBV10-3 with TRBJ2-1, with D possibly TRBD1 on 8 matching bases. Germline lookup yields CDR1 ENHRY and CDR2 SYGVKD. Trimming took off 4 bases at V and 6 bases at J, with 19 bases between the two ends. The CDR3 is 16 amino acids. Written as DNA, the CDR3 is TGTGCCATCAGTGGGGGGGGACAGGCGGGCCTCAATGAGCAGTTCTTC. Protein sequence: CAISGGGQAGLNEQFF.

The chain recombines TRBV29-1 with TRBJ1-4; D gene uncertain. This CDR3 has 14 residues. Deletions cut 6 bases from V and 8 bases from J, with 19 bases between. Per germline, CDR1 SQVTM and CDR2 ANQGSEA. This CDR3 reads CSVALNRRIEKLFF. The CDR3 nucleotides read TGCAGCGTCGCACTTAATAGGAGAATCGAAAAACTGTTTTTT.

This clonotype was recorded at least ten times. The chain uses TRBV7-2 and TRBJ2-3; D is ambiguous. The germline V and J ends were trimmed by 1 base and 0 bases, with 8 bases remaining between them. This CDR3 region has 15 residues. In germline, CDR1 is SGHTA, CDR2 FQGNSA. The CDR3 DNA reads as TGTGCCAGCAGCTTAGGGAGAGCTAGCACAGATACGCAGTATTTT. This gives the protein CASSLGRASTDTQYF.

The chain has TRBV29-1 and TRBJ2-3, with D possibly being TRBD2 (5 bases). CDR1 is SQVTM, CDR2 ANQGSEA, per germline. V lost 7 bases, J lost 3 bases, and 17 bases lay in between. The CDR3 is 14 amino acids. The CDR3 loop reads CSGTVPESTDTQYF. The CDR3 bases are TGCAGCGGGACTGTCCCGGAGAGTACAGATACGCAGTATTTT.

This clonotype has at least ten counts. The chain uses TRBV14 and TRBJ1-6; D is unresolved. CDR1 and CDR2 from the germline V gene are SGHDN and FVKESK. V lost 1 base, J lost 9 bases, and 7 bases lay in between. The CDR3 sequence is 13 residues long. CDR3 DNA sequence: TGTGCCAGCAGCCAAGGGCGAGGTTCACCCCTCCACTTT. Protein sequence: CASSQGRGSPLHF.

This clonotype has ten or more counts. The chain has TRBV2 and TRBJ1-2; tentatively, D is TRBD1 (5 bases). Trimming took 7 bases from V and 4 from J, leaving 16 bases between them. The CDR3 extends over 14 amino acids. Germline assignment: CDR1 SNHLY and CDR2 FYNNEI. The CDR3, as DNA: TGTGCCAGCAACCCAGGGAGTTGGGGCTATGGCTACACCTTC. Translation: CASNPGSWGYGYTF.

This clonotype was recorded many times. V gene TRBV2 combines with J gene TRBJ2-1; D is possibly TRBD1 (5 bases). V was pared by 4 bases and J by 9 bases, with 13 bases between. The germline V gene encodes CDR1 SNHLY and CDR2 FYNNEI. The CDR3 contains 13 residues. The CDR3 protein is CASSGHRTTEQFF. CDR3 nucleotides: TGTGCCAGCAGTGGCCACAGGACCACTGAGCAGTTCTTC.

There are many counts of this clonotype. The DNA of the CDR3 is TGTGCCAGCAGTCCCAATCTACAGGGAAGGAATCAGCCCCAGCATTTT. Encoded protein: CASSPNLQGRNQPQHF. The chain uses TRBV6-2 or TRBV6-3 and TRBJ1-5; weak D call: TRBD1 (6 bases). The length of the CDR3 is 16 residues. Trimming stripped 5 bases from V and 4 bases from J, with 18 bases between. Per the germline V gene, CDR1 is MNHEY and CDR2 is SVGEGT.

The chain couples TRBV10-3 to TRBJ2-7; 10 bases match TRBD1. The J segment lost 4 bases and the V segment lost 2 bases, leaving 5 bases of the junction unmatched. CDR1 ENHRY and CDR2 SYGVKD come from the germline V gene. The CDR3 runs 15 residues. The CDR3 is CAISEPGQGRYEQYF. The CDR3, as DNA: TGTGCCATCAGTGAGCCGGGACAGGGGAGATACGAGCAGTACTTC.

This clonotype was detected ten times or more. CDR3 DNA: TGTGCCAGCAGCTCCGGGACAGGGTCTATCTACGAGCAGTACTTC. Amino acids: CASSSGTGSIYEQYF. This chain joins TRBV6-1 and TRBJ2-7; 9 nucleotides match TRBD1. The V segment lost 6 bases and the J segment 3 bases; nucleotides outside the gene matches: 9. Per the germline V gene, CDR1 is MNHNS and CDR2 is SASEGT. There are 15 residues in the CDR3.

This clonotype occurred many times. The chain employs TRBV5-1 and TRBJ1-2; D is ambiguous. The CDR3 runs to 16 residues. Trimming cost V 0 bases and J 0 bases, with 12 bases left between them. Germline CDR1 and CDR2: SGHRS and YFSETQ. The CDR3: CASSLGVGSPNYGYTF. The DNA for the CDR3 is TGCGCCAGCAGCTTGGGGGTTGGCAGTCCTAACTATGGCTACACCTTC. The variable domain in full, completed from reference TRBV5-1 and TRBJ1-2, reads KAGVTQTPRYLIKTRGQQVTLSCSPISGHRSVSWYQQTPGQGLQFLFEYFSETQRNKGNFPGRFSGRQFSNSRSEMNVSTLELGDSALYLCASSLGVGSPNYGYTFGSGTRLTVV.

Many counts were recorded for this clonotype. The gene calls are TRBV2 and TRBJ1-5; 7 bases agree with TRBD1. Germline CDR1 SNHLY, CDR2 FYNNEI. This CDR3 contains 14 residues. V dropped 6 bases and J dropped 0; count of bases not matched to a gene: 2. CDR3 DNA: TGTGCCAGCAGCGGGACAGCTAGCAATCAGCCCCAGCATTTT. Protein product: CASSGTASNQPQHF.

This clonotype occurred many times. The chain joins TRBV5-4 to TRBJ1-6, with D perhaps TRBD1 (6 bases). This CDR3 comprises 16 residues. Between the trimmed V and J ends, which lost 0 bases and 2 bases, there was a span of 9 bases. CDR1 and CDR2 from the germline V gene are SGHNT and YYREEE (reference sequence). The CDR3 sequence is CASSLGQVTYNSPLHF. The DNA of the CDR3 is TGTGCCAGCAGCTTGGGACAGGTTACCTATAATTCACCCCTCCACTTT.